This T cell receptor beta chain emerged from a study of cytomegalovirus exposure and HLA in healthy donors (dated by TCRdb to the late 2010s). Broadly, across the study: An earlier analysis of roughly 500 of the donors reported about 250 Gb of sequence data and roughly 100 million unique TCR beta sequences from about 179 million T cells. Around 330 gigabases of sequencing data and around 88 million unique TCR sequences made up an early release that covered fewer than 650 HLA-typed donors. Of the 300 to 450 genotyped donors, over 80% were placed in the genetic ancestry cluster associated with self-reported Caucasian donors. The study was designed to test whether signatures of past pathogen exposure could be identified by cataloging public T cell receptors. Using immunosequencing, the study profiled T cell repertoires from about 650 subjects and related those repertoires to cytomegalovirus serostatus. Along with the approximately 600-subject first cohort, a separate validation cohort of 120 different subjects was used. The study combined high-throughput TCR immunosequencing, statistical association of individual TCRs with disease status, and machine learning to predict cytomegalovirus infection status. In a later analysis, previously published TCR beta repertoires from several hundred donors were re-analyzed and high-resolution HLA genotyping was added so that TCR occurrence patterns could be studied. In the later analysis, no new phenotypic data were used to find candidate immune exposures; instead, reliance was placed on TCR beta sequences and their occurrence across donors. An earlier analysis of approximately 500 of the donors applied high-throughput TCR beta sequencing to assess whether each TCR beta V gene segment acted as functional or pseudogenic. Donor age, sex, ethnicity and CMV serostatus were collected together with the repertoire data. In a later genetic analysis, genome-wide SNP genotypes for about 65% of the roughly 670 donors were used, and that subset was treated as a discovery cohort. Every discovery cohort repertoire had been produced on one sequencing platform. Class I and class II HLA loci were covered by the typing at four-digit resolution. Typing coverage varied by locus: roughly 629-640 donors for A, B, C, DRB1 and DQB1; more than 500 for DQA1; over 600 for DPA1; more than 450 for DPB1. Five DR-DQ haplotypes were handled as single units for association and clustering, since linkage in the cohort was strong. Among roughly 400 genotyped donors of the cohort, an average of approximately 240,000 unique TCR beta nucleotide sequences was sequenced per donor, of which 15% to 20% were non-productive.

The method behind the library was the immunoSEQ multiplex PCR assay. A mixture of 60 forward primers for TCR Vbeta segments and 13 reverse primers for TCR Jbeta segments was used in the multiplex PCR. A multiplex PCR assay on genomic DNA amplified the CDR3 region of rearranged TCR beta genes. The Illumina HiSeq System was used to sequence the amplified TCR beta libraries as 87-base-pair reads. As for the original processing: In a later analysis, tens of millions of unique TCR beta chains were counted across the 690 or so repertoires, and approximately 11 million of these chains were shared by at least two donors. Raw reads were error-corrected and collapsed into unique sequences with a nearest-neighbor algorithm that merged closely related sequences to remove PCR and sequencing errors. To assign V, D and J gene segments, CDR3 sequences were aligned to IMGT reference sequences. For a sequence to be retained, a match of at least six nucleotides was required to both a V gene segment and a J gene segment. Rearrangements were classified as productive when the CDR3 lacked stop codons and remained in frame with V and J, and all other rearrangements were classified as non-productive. Following IMGT convention, CDR3 was defined as the stretch from the second conserved V-encoded cysteine to the conserved J-encoded phenylalanine. The earlier analysis of fewer than 750 of the donors excluded sequences that lacked an unambiguous match to a single V gene segment. An earlier analysis of a few hundred of the donors called V segments functional above 56.7% productive rearrangements and segregating when the between-donor standard deviation exceeded 5%. A statistical classification framework was built for diagnosing cytomegalovirus status from the catalog of TCR beta chain sequences. In a later analysis, TCR nucleotide sequences were compared against IMGT/GENE-DB human TR gene sequences so that V and J genes could be assigned. In a later analysis, CDR3 sequences and most-parsimonious VDJ recombination scenarios were assigned using the TCRdist pipeline. In a later analysis, each TCR beta chain was defined by its CDR3 amino acid sequence together with its V-gene family, and reads lacking a unique V-gene family were excluded. As a way to deal with suspected cross-contamination and a sequencing artifact, a later analysis dropped roughly 600 nucleotide sequences that were highly shared and had low generation probability. In a later analysis, a clonal expansion index for each public chain was calculated from normalized within-repertoire ranks of inferred template counts. Generation probabilities in a later analysis came from a VDJ recombination model fitted to out-of-frame rearrangements, and those results were checked against IGoR. A later analysis scored TCR-TCR, TCR-HLA and TCR-CMV co-occurrence with hypergeometric tests, applying a repertoire-size bias correction to TCR pairs. To estimate false discovery rates, a later analysis permuted the HLA or CMV assignments 20 times. In a later analysis, co-occurring TCRs were grouped using DBSCAN, with TCRdist sequence similarity added in when clustering inside HLA-allele-positive subsets. Co-occurrence clustering excluded repertoires with fewer than 30,000 or more than 120,000 public chains, plus five with anomalous nucleotide sharing. TCRdb took over this immuneACCESS table, retaining in-frame rearrangements with V and J assigned. Such tables are incomplete; in checked studies, under half of the missing clones stem from an unresolved V gene, and the remainder is unexplained. Clonal size and the V and J genes are those of that table, whereas D and trimming came from the DNA. The sample records fewer than 200,000 clones, 80% to 85% of which are singletons. The ten largest clones represent about 1.7% of the sample.

With respect to this clone: No cognate antigen has been identified for it. Base qualities are missing; no much larger clone stands one base away. The identical CDR3 is also encoded by other nucleotide sequences in the sample.

In total, 600 or so healthy bone marrow donors made up the cohort. Cohort members were all nominally healthy when sampled, although unrecorded immune exposures were likely present. The donor tested CMV seronegative, placing the donor among the 350 or so seronegative members of the cohort. Each donor provided a peripheral blood sample, and peripheral blood mononuclear cells were used for TCR beta sequencing. The Qiagen DNeasy Blood Extraction Kit was used to extract genomic DNA from the blood cell samples. Summary of the overall study and its limitations: The classifier was reported to diagnose cytomegalovirus status with high specificity and sensitivity in both the original cohort and the validation cohort. The study listed approximately 160 TCR beta chains as associated with cytomegalovirus. Around 16 rarely observed V segments, including chromosome 9 orphons, were excluded from the earlier analysis of several hundred of the donors because counts were too low. The cohort was sequenced for TCR beta chains only, and without alpha or paired-chain data the features that could be detected were limited. A cluster of highly shared sequence variants was judged likely to be a technical artifact of the sequencing pipeline. In an earlier analysis of some 550 of the donors, most TCR beta V segments were observed in productive rearrangements about 90% or about 30% of the time, broadly matching IMGT annotations. The authors suggested that the approach could potentially be generalized to other disease states and immunological phenotypes. According to a later analysis, TCR association rates differed among HLA loci, with DRB1 alleles showing the most associated TCRs and HLA-C alleles showing the fewest. V-gene and J-gene trimming of TCR beta chains was associated with a missense DCLRE1C variant in a later genetic analysis, and the association was replicated in an independent cohort. Compared with equally common non-associated chains, HLA-associated TCR beta chains in a later analysis were more clonally expanded and had lower generation probabilities. Correlated functional status among segregating V segments might reflect linkage disequilibrium, but an unknown experimental factor could not be ruled out. Assigning TCR associations to individual alleles was difficult when HLA alleles, especially DR and DQ, strongly co-occurred. Several of the top co-occurrence clusters appeared to be linked to parvovirus B19, influenza, CMV and Epstein-Barr virus, according to a later analysis. Most CMV-associated TCR beta chains appeared to be HLA-restricted in a later analysis, and the HLA associations seemed to be driven largely by CMV exposure. A further reported finding was that TCR beta sequences accurately predicted the HLA-A and HLA-B alleles for most subjects in the first cohort. Most TCR sequences were observed very rarely across donors, whereas some public TCRs were present in many individuals. According to a later genetic analysis, donors in an Asian-associated ancestry cluster had fewer N-insertions in productive TCRs than the approximately 630-donor mean. CMV serostatus was the only immune exposure information available for the cohort. Because some donors lacked HLA typing at each locus, the association tests relied only on the typed subset. A later analysis associated roughly 17,000 TCR beta sequences with specific HLA alleles at a false discovery rate of 0.05. Three of the identified cytomegalovirus-associated TCR beta chains were confirmed in vitro to be specific for cytomegalovirus antigens. Presence/absence analyses assumed roughly uniform sequencing depth across donors, an assumption that may not hold.

The sequenced material came from PBMCs. The source of this sequence is a woman between 18 and 30 years old in good health and CMV-seronegative.

The sequence in DNA is TGTGCCAGCAGTTACTCGATGGGCGCTGGGGCCAACGTCCTGACTTTC. The resulting protein is CASSYSMGAGANVLTF. The rearranged segments are TRBV6-5 and TRBJ2-6, with no confident D gene call. Relative to germline, V is 0 bases shorter and J is 2 bases shorter, with 8 bases between their ends. CDR1 is given as MNHEY and CDR2 as SVGAGI, both from the germline V gene. The CDR3 measures 16 amino acids from cysteine to phenylalanine. Only CDR3 DNA remains: 48 bases, in frame from the first base.